This TCR beta chain comes out of a study of blood T cell repertoires in COVID-19. About the research overall: The United States, Italy and Spain supplied acute and convalescent COVID-19 samples.

The table came from immunoSEQ multiplex PCR; TCRdb's copy has only in-frame clones and leaves some out. The sample has over 85,000 clones; 70% to 90% are singletons. Input material: peripheral blood. This clonotype was sampled from a man aged 50 to 60 with active COVID-19.

This CDR3 reads CASSIGLASDPQYF. In DNA, the CDR3 is TGTGCCAGTAGTATTGGTCTAGCCTCCGACCCCCAGTACTTC. The V gene is TRBV19, the J gene TRBJ2-5; weak D call: TRBD2 (5 bases). Trimming left V 3 bases short and J 9 bases short, with 17 bases between. CDR3 length equals 14 residues. CDR1 LNHDA and CDR2 SQIVND come from the germline V gene (reference sequence).